The 10 T cell receptor beta chains listed next were all sequenced from one sample in a study of T cell responses to AZD1222 COVID-19 vaccine (dated by TCRdb to the early 2020s). This specimen's time point label, interpreted: baseline before first vaccination. Libraries were prepared through the immunoSEQ multiplex PCR assay. TCRdb holds this immuneACCESS table with in-frame rearrangements only. Some clones are missing; in checked studies, unresolved V genes explain under half, and the rest has no known cause. In all, the sample holds under 130,000 clones, and about 88% of those were seen once. Of the sample, less than 9.5% is held by the ten largest clones. This specimen was peripheral blood, taken on day 0 of AZD1222 vaccination. The receptor source for this set is an adult in good health.

The gene calls are TRBV29-1 and TRBJ1-1, with D maybe TRBD1 (5 bases). The germline V gene encodes CDR1 SQVTM and CDR2 ANQGSEA. The V end lost 2 bases, the J end lost 7 bases, and 14 bases lay between the germline ends. This CDR3 spans 13 amino acids. The CDR3 spells CSVELSQGFEAFF. In DNA form, the CDR3 reads TGCAGCGTTGAATTGAGTCAGGGCTTTGAAGCTTTCTTT.

The genes are TRBV10-3 and TRBJ1-1; D is uncertain. Trimming removed 4 bases from V and 0 bases from J, with 15 bases in between. Germline loops: CDR1 ENHRY, CDR2 SYGVKD. CDR3 length: 16 residues. Written as DNA, the CDR3 is TGTGCCATCAGTGGTGGGTCTCAACCTATGAACACTGAAGCTTTCTTT. Protein product: CAISGGSQPMNTEAFF.

This chain links TRBV10-2 with TRBJ2-7; 9 bases fit TRBD2. Germline V gene data show CDR1 as WSHSY and CDR2 as SAAADI. This CDR3 region has 14 residues. V was clipped by 5 bases and J by 2 bases; unmatched bases: 4. CDR3: CASSLAGLTYEQYF. Here the CDR3 DNA reads TGCGCCAGCAGTCTAGCGGGACTCACCTACGAGCAGTACTTC.

The chain is built from TRBV6-2 or TRBV6-3 and TRBJ2-3, with 11 bases matching TRBD2. After removal of 4 bases from V and 4 bases from J, the junction contained 7 bases not matched to a gene. CDR3 length equals 16 residues. Germline assignment: CDR1 MNHEY and CDR2 SVGEGT. The CDR3 DNA follows: TGTGCCAGCAGTTCCCCCTCTAGCGGGAGGTCAGATACGCAGTATTTT. Protein: CASSSPSSGRSDTQYF.

This clone showed up just a few times. The chain joins TRBV2 to TRBJ1-1; D gene ambiguous. CDR3 length: 12 amino acids. Germline V gene lookup returns CDR1 SNHLY and CDR2 FYNNEI. The V and J ends lost 6 bases and 4 bases respectively, with 9 bases between them. The CDR3 coding sequence is TGTGCCAGCAGCAGAGCCATCACTGAAGCTTTCTTT. It encodes CASSRAITEAFF.

Concerning this clone: Its ends do not fully match the called genes, so a read error is possible. This rearrangement joins TRBV18 to TRBJ2-2; D gene unclear. Per the germline V gene, CDR1 is KGHSH and CDR2 is LQKENI. The CDR3 loop spans 11 amino acids. Here the CDR3 reads CASSPTEELFF. CDR3 nucleotide sequence: TGTGCCAGCTCACCCACCGAGGAGCTGTTTTTT.

This chain joins TRBV7-2 and TRBJ2-7; 10 bases agree with TRBD2. The length of the CDR3 is 15 residues. The J segment lost 7 bases and the V segment lost 1 base, leaving 7 bases of the junction unmatched. The germline CDR1 and CDR2 sequences are SGHTA and FQGNSA. CDR3 loop: CASSLGLAGGSEQYF. The CDR3, as DNA: TGTGCCAGCAGCTTAGGACTAGCGGGCGGTTCAGAGCAGTACTTC.

This clone has only one observation. This rearrangement joins TRBV24-1 to TRBJ2-7; maybe TRBD2 (6 bases). The CDR3 has 15 residues. Per germline, CDR1 KGHDR and CDR2 SFDVKD. Trimming removed 3 bases from V and 3 bases from J, with 14 bases in between. CDR3 sequence reads: CATSDPGVSIYEQYF. The CDR3, as DNA: TGTGCCACCAGTGATCCGGGAGTTAGCATCTACGAGCAGTACTTC.

The CDR3 here is CASSKGTGIVGATYEQYF. For the CDR3, the DNA is TGTGCCAGCAGCAAAGGGACAGGGATAGTAGGAGCAACCTACGAGCAGTACTTC. The chain is built from TRBV21-1 and TRBJ2-7; TRBD1 was called by the table and not checked on the DNA. TRBV21-1 is described as a pseudogene. The CDR3 covers 18 residues.

Points on this clone: Other nucleotide sequences in the sample specify the same CDR3. V and J are TRBV7-3 and TRBJ1-1, with D tentatively TRBD1 (5 bases). The CDR3 has 13 residues. The V end lost 4 bases, the J end lost 1 base, and 7 bases lay between the germline ends. CDR1 and CDR2 from the germline V gene are SGHTA and FQGTGA. The CDR3 coding sequence is TGTGCCAGCAGCTCCGACAGGAACACTGAAGCTTTCTTT. Protein sequence: CASSSDRNTEAFF.